This TCR beta chain was retrieved from a study of regulatory T cells in long-lasting Graves disease. General observations from the study: Results may be inaccurate due to the small sample size. There were preferences for TRBV28, TRBJ1-2 and TRBJ2-5 in persistent disease.

The CDR3 consists of 16 residues. V was shortened by 2 bases and J by 5 bases, with 18 bases between the two germline ends. CDR1 and CDR2 from the germline V gene are SGHAT and FQNNGV. This sample's time point: persistent/refractory GD, antithyroid drugs over 5 years with positive TRAb. Generation of the TCR library employed RNA extracted from PBMCs. The patient group derived from an endocrinology department in Xi'an, China. Library construction for TCR beta used iRepertoire HTBI primers and Arm-PCR of CDR3 regions. In the original processing: Sequenced samples collectively carried roughly 60 TRBV and about 15 TRBJ segments. A single record per CDR3 protein comes from TCRdb applying MiXCR to the multiplex PCR reads. The V and J calls come from TCRdb's annotation, not from the publication. Of some 300,000 distinct CDR3 sequences listed, 22% were seen once; the top ten hold roughly three fifths. As regards this clonotype: Its antigen is not known.

The V call is TRBV11-2, the J call TRBJ1-2, with D uncertain. This TCR came from a female donor with Graves disease. The sequences come from peripheral blood mononuclear cells (PBMCs), collected when the disease was refractory, from a patient treated with antithyroid drugs. CDR3 nucleotides: TGTGCCAGCAGCTTAAGGTCCGCTGCCCTGACTTATGGCTACACCTTC. Translation: CASSLRSAALTYGYTF.